The sequence of this TCR beta chain was determined in a study of T cell responses to AZD1222 COVID-19 vaccine. The data were produced by immunoSEQ multiplex PCR, yet TCRdb's version contains in-frame clones alone and is incomplete. The table includes 100,000 to 150,000 clones, 70% to 90% detected once. The study, taken as a whole, reports: Seropositive status at baseline applied to only five or six AZD1222 recipients. Repertoire sampling happened only post peak T cell response. Breadth and depth of Spike-specific TCRs rose after two AZD1222 doses. Spike was spanned by vaccine-associated CD4 TCRs, with dominance at 160-218 and 743-854.

The CDR3 spans 14 residues. Germline V CDR1 and CDR2: MDHEN, SYDVKM. The ends were cut back, 4 bases at V and 7 bases at J, with 13 bases in the middle. The count of this clone is one. Its target is unknown. This TCR was sampled from an adult in good health. This rearrangement joins TRBV28 to TRBJ1-4; no clear D gene. This specimen was peripheral blood, taken on day 0 of AZD1222 vaccination. Written as DNA, the CDR3 is TGTGCCAGCAGTTATCCCGCGGTGGGTGAAAAACTGTTTTTT. Residues: CASSYPAVGEKLFF.